The entry that follows covers one T cell receptor beta chain sequence. Its matching antigen is unknown. Primed by a sample-barcoded 5' primer and a J-beta primer mix, a second PCR proceeded for about 6 to 11 cycles. Sequencing recovered at least 2.5 million CDR3-containing paired-end reads from each sample. Via MiXCR, TCRdb re-called the 5' RACE reads, giving one row per CDR3 protein. The sample has about 1.8 million distinct CDR3 sequences, less than 50% seen once; the top ten hold less than 2.5%. The sample belongs to a study of blood T cells in healthy people across ages. Whole-study results and caveats: Estimated diversity that came from one million T cells was considered an underestimate.

Per germline, CDR1 SGDLS and CDR2 YYNGEE. The CDR3 totals 17 residues. The germline V and J ends were trimmed by 0 bases and 0 bases, with 13 bases remaining between them. Healthy individuals of Caucasian origin from Russia, aged 6 to 90, served as donors. The clonotype comes from a middle-aged woman in good health. The V call is TRBV9, the J call TRBJ2-4; no definite D call. Sample: blood. As DNA, the CDR3 is TGTGCCAGCAGCGTAGATATCGACCCATTAGCCAAAAACATTCAGTACTTC. Protein sequence: CASSVDIDPLAKNIQYF.